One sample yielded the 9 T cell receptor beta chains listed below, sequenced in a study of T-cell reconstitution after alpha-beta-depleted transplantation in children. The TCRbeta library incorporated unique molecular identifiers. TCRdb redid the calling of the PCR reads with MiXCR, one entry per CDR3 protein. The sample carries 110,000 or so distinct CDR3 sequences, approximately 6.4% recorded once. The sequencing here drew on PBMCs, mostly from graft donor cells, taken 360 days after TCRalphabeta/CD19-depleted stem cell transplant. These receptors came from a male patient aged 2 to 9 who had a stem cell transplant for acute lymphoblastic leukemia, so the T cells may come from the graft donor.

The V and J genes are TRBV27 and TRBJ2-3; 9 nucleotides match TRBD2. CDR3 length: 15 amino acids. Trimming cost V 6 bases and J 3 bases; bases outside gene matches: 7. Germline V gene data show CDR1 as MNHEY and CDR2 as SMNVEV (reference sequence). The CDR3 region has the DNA TGTGCCAGCAGGAGGGGTAGCGGGGGAACAGATACGCAGTATTTT. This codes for CASRRGSGGTDTQYF.

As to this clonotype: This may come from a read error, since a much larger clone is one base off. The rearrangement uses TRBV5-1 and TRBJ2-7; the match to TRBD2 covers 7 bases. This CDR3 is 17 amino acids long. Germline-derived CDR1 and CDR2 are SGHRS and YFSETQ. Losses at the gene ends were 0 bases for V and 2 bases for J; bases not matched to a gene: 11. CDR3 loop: CASSLVHSGGGAYEQYF. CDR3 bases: TGCGCCAGCAGCTTGGTTCACTCCGGGGGAGGGGCCTACGAGCAGTACTTC.

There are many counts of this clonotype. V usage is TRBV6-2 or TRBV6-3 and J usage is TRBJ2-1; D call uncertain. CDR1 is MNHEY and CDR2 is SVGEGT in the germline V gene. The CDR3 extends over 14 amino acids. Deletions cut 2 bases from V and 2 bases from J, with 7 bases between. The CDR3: CASSYGPTYNEQFF. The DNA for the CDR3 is TGTGCCAGCAGTTACGGTCCGACCTACAATGAGCAGTTCTTC.

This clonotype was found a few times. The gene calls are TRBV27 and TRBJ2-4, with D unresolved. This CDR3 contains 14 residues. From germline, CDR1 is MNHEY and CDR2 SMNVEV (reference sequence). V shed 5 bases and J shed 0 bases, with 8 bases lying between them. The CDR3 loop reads CASSLTVAKNIQYF. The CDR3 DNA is TGTGCCAGCAGTCTGACGGTAGCCAAAAACATTCAGTACTTC.

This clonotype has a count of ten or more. The DNA of the CDR3 is TGTGCCAGCAGCTTAGATAGTAGTAGCGGGGGCTACAATGAGCAGTTCTTC. Its translation is CASSLDSSSGGYNEQFF. The chain links TRBV11-2 to TRBJ2-1; 9 bases match TRBD2. Germline trimming cut 0 bases from V and 3 bases from J; bases unmatched to any gene: 6. The CDR3 is 17 amino acids. Germline lookup yields CDR1 SGHAT and CDR2 FQNNGV.

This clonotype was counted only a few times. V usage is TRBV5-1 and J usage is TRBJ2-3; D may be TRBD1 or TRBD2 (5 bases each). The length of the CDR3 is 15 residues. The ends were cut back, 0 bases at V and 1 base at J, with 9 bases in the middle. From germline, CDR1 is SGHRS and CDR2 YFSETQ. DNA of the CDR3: TGCGCCAGCAGCTTGGAGGTGGGGGGCACAGATACGCAGTATTTT. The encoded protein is CASSLEVGGTDTQYF.

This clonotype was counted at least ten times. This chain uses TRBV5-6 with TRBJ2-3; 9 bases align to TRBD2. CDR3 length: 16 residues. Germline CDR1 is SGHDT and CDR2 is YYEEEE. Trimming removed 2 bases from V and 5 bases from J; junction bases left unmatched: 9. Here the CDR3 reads CASSFTGTSTVDTQYF. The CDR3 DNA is TGTGCCAGCAGCTTCACAGGGACTAGCACGGTAGATACGCAGTATTTT.

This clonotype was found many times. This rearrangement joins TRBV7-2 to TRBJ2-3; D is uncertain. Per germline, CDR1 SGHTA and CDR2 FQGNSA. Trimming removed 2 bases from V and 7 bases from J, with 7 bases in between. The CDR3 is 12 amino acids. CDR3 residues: CASSLLVYTQYF. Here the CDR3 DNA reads TGTGCCAGCAGCTTACTCGTCTATACGCAGTATTTT.

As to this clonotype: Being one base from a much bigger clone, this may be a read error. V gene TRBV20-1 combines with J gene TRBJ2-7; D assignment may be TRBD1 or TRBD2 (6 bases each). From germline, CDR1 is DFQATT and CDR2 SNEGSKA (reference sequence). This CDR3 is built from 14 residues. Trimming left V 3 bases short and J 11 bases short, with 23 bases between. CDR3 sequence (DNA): TGCAGTGCTAGTGGGGGAGGACAGCGCTACAAGAAGTACTTC. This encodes CSASGGGQRYKKYF.